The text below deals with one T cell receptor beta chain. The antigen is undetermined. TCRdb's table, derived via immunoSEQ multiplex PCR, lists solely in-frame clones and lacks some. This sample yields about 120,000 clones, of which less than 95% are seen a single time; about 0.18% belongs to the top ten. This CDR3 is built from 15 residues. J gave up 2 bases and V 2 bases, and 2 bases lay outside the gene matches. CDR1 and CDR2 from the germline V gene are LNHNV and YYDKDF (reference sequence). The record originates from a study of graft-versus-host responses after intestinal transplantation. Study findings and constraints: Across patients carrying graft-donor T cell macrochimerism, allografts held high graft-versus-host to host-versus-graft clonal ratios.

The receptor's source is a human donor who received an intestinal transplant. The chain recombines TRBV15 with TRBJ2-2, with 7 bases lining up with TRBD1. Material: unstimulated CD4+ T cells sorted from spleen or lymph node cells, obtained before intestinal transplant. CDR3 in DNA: TGTGCCACCAGCAGACGACAGGGAAACACCGGGGAGCTGTTTTTT. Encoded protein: CATSRRQGNTGELFF.